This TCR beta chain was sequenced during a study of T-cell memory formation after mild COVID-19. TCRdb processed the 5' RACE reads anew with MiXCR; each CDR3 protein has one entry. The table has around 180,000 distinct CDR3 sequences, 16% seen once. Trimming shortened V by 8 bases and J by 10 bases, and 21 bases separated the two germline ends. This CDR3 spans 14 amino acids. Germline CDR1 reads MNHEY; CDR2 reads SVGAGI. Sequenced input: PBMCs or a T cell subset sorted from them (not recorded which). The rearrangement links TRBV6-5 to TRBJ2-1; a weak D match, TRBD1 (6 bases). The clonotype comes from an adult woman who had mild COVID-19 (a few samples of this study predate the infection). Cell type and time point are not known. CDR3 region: CASGPWQGTDEQFF. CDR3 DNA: TGTGCCAGCGGCCCTTGGCAGGGGACCGACGAGCAGTTCTTC.